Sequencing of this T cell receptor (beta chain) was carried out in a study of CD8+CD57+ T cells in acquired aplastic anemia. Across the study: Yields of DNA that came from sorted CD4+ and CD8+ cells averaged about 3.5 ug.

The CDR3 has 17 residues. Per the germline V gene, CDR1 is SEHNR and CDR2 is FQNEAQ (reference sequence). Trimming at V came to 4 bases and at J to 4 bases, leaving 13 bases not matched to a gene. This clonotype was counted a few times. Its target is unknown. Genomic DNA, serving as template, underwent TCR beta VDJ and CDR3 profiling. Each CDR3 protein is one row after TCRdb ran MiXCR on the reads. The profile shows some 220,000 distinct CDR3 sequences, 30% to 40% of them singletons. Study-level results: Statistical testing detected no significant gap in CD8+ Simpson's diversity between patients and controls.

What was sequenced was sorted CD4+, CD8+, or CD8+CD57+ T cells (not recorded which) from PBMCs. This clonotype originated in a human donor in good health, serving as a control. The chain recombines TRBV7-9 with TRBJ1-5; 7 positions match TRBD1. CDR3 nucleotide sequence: TGTGCCAGCAGCTCAGACAGGGTTTGGGACAAGAATCAGCCCCAGCATTTT. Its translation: CASSSDRVWDKNQPQHF.